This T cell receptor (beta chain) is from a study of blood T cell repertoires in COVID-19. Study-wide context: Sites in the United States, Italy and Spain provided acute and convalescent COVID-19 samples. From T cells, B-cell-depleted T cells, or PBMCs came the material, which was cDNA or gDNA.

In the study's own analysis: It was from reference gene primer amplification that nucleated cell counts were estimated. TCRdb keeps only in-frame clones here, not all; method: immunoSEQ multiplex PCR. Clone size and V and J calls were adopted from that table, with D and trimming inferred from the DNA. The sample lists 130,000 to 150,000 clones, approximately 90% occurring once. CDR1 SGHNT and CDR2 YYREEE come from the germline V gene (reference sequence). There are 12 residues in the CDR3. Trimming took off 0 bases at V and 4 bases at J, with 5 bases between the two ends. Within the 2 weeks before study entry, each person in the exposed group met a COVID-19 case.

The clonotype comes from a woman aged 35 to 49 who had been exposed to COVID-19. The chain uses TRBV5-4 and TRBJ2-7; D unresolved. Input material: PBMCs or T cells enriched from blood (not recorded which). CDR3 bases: TGTGCCAGCAGCTTGGGAGGTTACGAGCAGTACTTC. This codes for CASSLGGYEQYF.